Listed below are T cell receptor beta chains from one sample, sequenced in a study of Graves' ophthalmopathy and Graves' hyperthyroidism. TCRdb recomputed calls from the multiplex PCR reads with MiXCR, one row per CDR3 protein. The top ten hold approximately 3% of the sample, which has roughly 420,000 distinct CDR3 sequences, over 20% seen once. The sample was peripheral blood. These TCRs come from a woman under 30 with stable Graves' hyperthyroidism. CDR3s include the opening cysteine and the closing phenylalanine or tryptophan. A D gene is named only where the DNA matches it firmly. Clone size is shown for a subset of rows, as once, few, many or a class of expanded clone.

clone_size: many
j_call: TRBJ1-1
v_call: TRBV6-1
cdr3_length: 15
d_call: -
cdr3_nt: TGTGCCAGCAGTGACACGTGGGCGATGAACACTGAAGCTTTCTTT
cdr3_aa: CASSDTWAMNTEAFF

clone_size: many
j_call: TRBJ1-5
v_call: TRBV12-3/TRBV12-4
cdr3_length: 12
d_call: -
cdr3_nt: TGTGCCAGCAGCAATACGATTCAGCCCCAGCATTTT
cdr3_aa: CASSNTIQPQHF

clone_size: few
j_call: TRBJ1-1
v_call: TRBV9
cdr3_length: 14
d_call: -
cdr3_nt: TGTGCCAGCAGCGTAGGACGGGAGAACACTGAAGCTTTCTTT
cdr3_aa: CASSVGRENTEAFF

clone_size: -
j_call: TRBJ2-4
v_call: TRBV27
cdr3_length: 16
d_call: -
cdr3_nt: TGTGCCAGCTGGGGCCCCTCAGGGGTAGCCAAAAACATTCAGTACTTC
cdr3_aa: CASWGPSGVAKNIQYF

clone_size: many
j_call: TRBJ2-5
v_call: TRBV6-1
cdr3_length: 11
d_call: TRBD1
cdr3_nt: TGTGCCAGCAGAAAGGGGGCAGTTTCATACTTC
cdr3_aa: CASRKGAVSYF

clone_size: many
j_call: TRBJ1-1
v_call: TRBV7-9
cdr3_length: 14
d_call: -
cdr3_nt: TGTGCCAGCAGCTTTCGGGGGGTGAACACTGAAGCTTTCTTT
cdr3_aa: CASSFRGVNTEAFF

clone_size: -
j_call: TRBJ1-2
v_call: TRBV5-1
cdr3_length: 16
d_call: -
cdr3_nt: TGCGCCAGCAGCTTGGAAGCTTTGCGGTATCCTTATGGCTACACCTTC
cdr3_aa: CASSLEALRYPYGYTF

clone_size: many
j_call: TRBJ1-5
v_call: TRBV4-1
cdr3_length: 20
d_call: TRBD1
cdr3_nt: TGCGCCAGCAGCCAAGTCCCTCCGGGACAGGGGGTGTATAGCAATCAGCCCCAGCATTTT
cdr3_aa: CASSQVPPGQGVYSNQPQHF

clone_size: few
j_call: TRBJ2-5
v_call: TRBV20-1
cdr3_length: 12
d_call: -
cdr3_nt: TGCAGTGGGATCTTGGGTCAAGAGACCCAGTACTTC
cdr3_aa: CSGILGQETQYF

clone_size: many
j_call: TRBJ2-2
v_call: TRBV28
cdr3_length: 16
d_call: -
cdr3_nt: TGTGCCAGCAGTTTGGACCCAGGATCTAACACCGGGGAGCTGTTTTTT
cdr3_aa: CASSLDPGSNTGELFF

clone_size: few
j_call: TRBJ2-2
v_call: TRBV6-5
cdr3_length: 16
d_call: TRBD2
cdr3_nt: TGTGCCAGCAGTTACCGTCGGGGGGGTTTAACCGGGGAGCTGTTTTTT
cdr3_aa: CASSYRRGGLTGELFF

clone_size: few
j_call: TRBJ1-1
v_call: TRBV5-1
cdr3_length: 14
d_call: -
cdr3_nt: TGCGCCAGCAGCCCACTGTACGGTAACACTGAAGCTTTCTTT
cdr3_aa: CASSPLYGNTEAFF

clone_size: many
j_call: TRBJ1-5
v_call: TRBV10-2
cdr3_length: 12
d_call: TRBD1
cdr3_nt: TGCGCCAGTGGACAGGCTAATCAGCCCCAGCATTTT
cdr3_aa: CASGQANQPQHF

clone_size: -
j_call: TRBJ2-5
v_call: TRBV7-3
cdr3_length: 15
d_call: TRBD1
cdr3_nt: TGTGCCAGCAGCGTCACAGGGGGATTACAAGAGACCCAGTACTTC
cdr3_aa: CASSVTGGLQETQYF

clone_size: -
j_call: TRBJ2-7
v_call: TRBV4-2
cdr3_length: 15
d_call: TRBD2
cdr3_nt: TGTGCCAGCAGCCAGCTTCTAGCGGGGGCCTACGAGCAGTACTTC
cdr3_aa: CASSQLLAGAYEQYF

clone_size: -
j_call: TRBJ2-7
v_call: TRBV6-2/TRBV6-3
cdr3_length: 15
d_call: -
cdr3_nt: TGTGCCAGCAGTTACTCTTCCGCGGGGAGCCCCGAGCAGTACTTC
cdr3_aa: CASSYSSAGSPEQYF

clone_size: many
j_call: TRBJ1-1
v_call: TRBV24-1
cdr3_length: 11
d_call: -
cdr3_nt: TGTGCCACCAGTGACAGCCTGGAAGCTTTCTTT
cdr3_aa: CATSDSLEAFF

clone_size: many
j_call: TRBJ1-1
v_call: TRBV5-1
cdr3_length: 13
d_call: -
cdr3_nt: TGTGCCAGCAGCTTTAGGGTGAACACTGAAGCTTTCTTT
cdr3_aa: CASSFRVNTEAFF

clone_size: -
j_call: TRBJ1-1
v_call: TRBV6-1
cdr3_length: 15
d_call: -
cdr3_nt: TGTGCCAGCAGTGTCATGAGGGGGGGTGGGACTGAAGCTTTCTTT
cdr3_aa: CASSVMRGGGTEAFF